This T cell receptor beta chain originates from a study of shared clonotypes between healthy human individuals. Study-level background: CD4 naive and CD4 memory each took three plates per donor, while CD8 naive took two and CD8 memory one. General observations from the study: Inspection by rarefaction showed sorted-subset sequencing to be incomplete despite large depth.

V lost 0 bases and J 5 bases, leaving 4 bases between the germline ends. Per germline, CDR1 SGHAT and CDR2 FQNNGV. The CDR3 has 13 residues. At the deep level, the assay was run. Roughly 33,000 T cell genomes, or approximately 190 ng DNA, went into the sorted-subset replicate PCRs. Using immunoSEQ multiplex PCR, the repertoire was profiled, and TCRdb retains in-frame clones only, with some absent. The sample contains nearly 2 million clones, approximately 94% of which appear only once. As to this clone: What it recognizes is unknown.

The naive CD8 population came from CD45RO-negative cells selected for CCR7, without terminally differentiated effector memory CD45RA+ cells. The sequencing input was naive CD8+ T cells sorted from blood. The TCR sequence derives from a man younger than 35 in good health. J is TRBJ2-2 and V is TRBV11-2; D call uncertain. The CDR3 DNA reads as TGTGCCAGCAGCTTAGACGCTACCGGGGAGCTGTTTTTT. Its translation is CASSLDATGELFF.